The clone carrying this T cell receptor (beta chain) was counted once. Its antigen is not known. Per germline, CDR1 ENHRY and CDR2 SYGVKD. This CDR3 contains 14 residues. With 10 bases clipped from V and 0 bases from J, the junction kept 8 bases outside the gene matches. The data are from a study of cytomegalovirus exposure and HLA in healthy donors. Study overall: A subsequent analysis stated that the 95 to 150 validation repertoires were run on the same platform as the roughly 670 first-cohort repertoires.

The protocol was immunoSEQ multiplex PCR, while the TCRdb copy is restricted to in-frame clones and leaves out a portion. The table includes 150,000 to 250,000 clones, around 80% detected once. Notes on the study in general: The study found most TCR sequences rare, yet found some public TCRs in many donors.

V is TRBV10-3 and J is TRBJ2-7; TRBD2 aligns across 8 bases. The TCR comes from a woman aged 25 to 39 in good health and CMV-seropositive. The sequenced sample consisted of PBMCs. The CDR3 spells CATRETSDSYEQYF. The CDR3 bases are TGTGCCACACGGGAGACTAGCGACTCCTACGAGCAGTACTTC.